Described below is a single TCR beta chain sequence and its context. Only a few counts were recorded for this clonotype. The specificity of this receptor is unknown. No quality values exist for individual bases; no much larger clone is one base distant. This sample was taken from a study of T-cell reconstitution after alpha-beta-depleted transplantation in children (dated by TCRdb to 2016 to 2017). For the study in its entirety: T-cell immune reconstitution after TCRalphabeta/CD19-depleted allogeneic hematopoietic cell transplantation in children was quantitatively tracked in the study by means of TCR repertoire profiling.

Library creation used PCR. Instrument on record: Illumina HiSeq 2500. Molecular barcoding was employed in the preparation of TCR libraries, with unique molecular identifiers being used to normalize TCRbeta repertoire quantification. TCRdb reprocessing: public reads trimmed at Q25 with fastp, clones called with MiXCR, in-frame beta chains kept. Rows are unified per CDR3 protein, each entry keeping the most common DNA and genes. The sample records hundreds of thousands of distinct CDR3 sequences, 15% to 20% of which are singletons. The ten largest clones take up roughly 3.3% of the sample. The germline V gene yields SGHAT for CDR1 and FQNNGV for CDR2. Spanning cysteine to phenylalanine, the CDR3 consists of 16 amino acids. Solely the CDR3 DNA is kept, with 48 bases framed from the first base. V is cut back by 5 bases and J by 4 bases, with 12 bases in the junction unmatched.

The chain links TRBV11-2 with TRBJ2-3; 7 nucleotides in the junction match TRBD2. Sequenced material: PBMCs from the stem cell graft donor, taken from the stem cell graft. This clonotype was obtained from a human donor who donated a stem cell graft to a child with acute lymphoblastic leukemia. The CDR3 protein is CASSPFWAGEADTQYF. The DNA sequence is TGTGCCAGCAGCCCTTTTTGGGCGGGAGAGGCAGATACGCAGTATTTT.